Listed below are T cell receptor beta chains from one sample, sequenced in a study of blood T cells in healthy people across ages. In TCRdb, the 5' RACE reads were re-called with MiXCR into one record per CDR3 protein. The sample records around 1,700,000 distinct CDR3 sequences, roughly 30% being singletons. Sequencing used blood. The receptors originated from a woman aged 25 to 39 in good health. The CDR3 runs from the conserved cysteine through the conserved F or W. The D gene is left open where the match is weak. Some rows have no size entry. The others give once, few or many, or a class for an expanded clone.

clone_size	v_call	j_call	d_call	cdr3_nt	cdr3_aa
-	TRBV15	TRBJ2-5	-	TGTGCCACCAGCTTACAGGGGGGGCAAGAGACCCAGTACTTC	CATSLQGGQETQYF
-	TRBV6-6	TRBJ2-5	-	TGTGCCAGCAGTCCCCTTTGGGGGGAGACCCAGTACTTC	CASSPLWGETQYF
many	TRBV29-1	TRBJ2-5	-	TGCAGCGTTGAAGGTGGGCGGACGACCCAGTACTTC	CSVEGGRTTQYF
many	TRBV7-2	TRBJ2-5	TRBD2	TGTGCCAGCAGCAAGGGACTAGCGGGGTCCCAAGAGACCCAGTACTTC	CASSKGLAGSQETQYF
-	TRBV7-2	TRBJ2-7	TRBD2	TGTGCCAGCAGCCCGTCTAGCGGGAGTGACGAGCAGTACTTC	CASSPSSGSDEQYF
-	TRBV12-3/TRBV12-4	TRBJ2-7	-	TGTGCCACCAGTGATTTGCGGTGGTCCGAGCAGTACTTC	CATSDLRWSEQYF
-	TRBV12-3/TRBV12-4	TRBJ2-2	-	TGTGCCAGCAGGGGGGGCGGGGCGCTTCGGACCGGGGAGCTGTTTTTT	CASRGGGALRTGELFF
-	TRBV5-6	TRBJ2-7	-	TGTGCCAGCAGCTTGTTCGCGAGGGCCTACGGGCAGTACTTC	CASSLFARAYGQYF
few	TRBV30	TRBJ1-1	-	TGTGCCTGGAGTGTTGCCAGTTTCGGGCGTGAAGCTTTCTTT	CAWSVASFGREAFF
few	TRBV20-1	TRBJ1-1	-	TGCAGTGCTAGAGCTAGATGGGACACTGAAGCTTTCTTT	CSARARWDTEAFF
-	TRBV12-3/TRBV12-4	TRBJ2-4	-	TGTGCCAGCAGTGCCCCCGTCGGGACTGACATTCAGTACTTC	CASSAPVGTDIQYF
many	TRBV14	TRBJ1-3	-	TGTGCCAGCAGCCAAGATCACAGCTCTGGAAACACCATATATTTT	CASSQDHSSGNTIYF
-	TRBV19	TRBJ2-5	TRBD2	TGTGCCAGTAGTTTCGGGGGGGCAACACAAGAGACCCAGTACTTC	CASSFGGATQETQYF
-	TRBV4-1	TRBJ2-3	-	TGCGCCAGCAGCCAAGAAGGGAGGGGGCCAGGAGATACGCAGTATTTT	CASSQEGRGPGDTQYF
few	TRBV6-1	TRBJ2-4	-	TGTGCCAGCAGTTGGACAGAACTAGCCAAAAACATTCAGTACTTC	CASSWTELAKNIQYF
few	TRBV20-1	TRBJ2-5	-	TGCAGTGCCCCAACCCCCATCCGGCAGTACTTC	CSAPTPIRQYF
few	TRBV27	TRBJ1-2	TRBD1	TGTGCCGGCAGTGTCGACAGGGACTATGGCTACACCTTC	CAGSVDRDYGYTF
few	TRBV11-2	TRBJ2-7	-	TGTGCCGGCAGTTACCTTTGGATCACCTACGAGCAGTACTTC	CAGSYLWITYEQYF
-	TRBV5-1	TRBJ2-2	-	TGCGCCAGCTTGGGGTCAGCGAACACCGGGGAGCAGTTTTTT	CASLGSANTGEQFF
-	TRBV11-2	TRBJ2-5	-	TGTGCCAGCAGCTCCATACGAGGGAGTGAGGGAGAGACCCAGTACTTC	CASSSIRGSEGETQYF
few	TRBV29-1	TRBJ1-4	-	TGCAGCGTGGAATGGCAGCCTAATGAAAAACTGTTTTTT	CSVEWQPNEKLFF
many	TRBV7-7	TRBJ1-2	-	TGTGCCAGCAGCTTGCGAAGAGACTATGGCTACACCTTC	CASSLRRDYGYTF
-	TRBV6-1	TRBJ1-5	-	TGTGCCAGCAGTGAAGATAGGACAGTTAGCAATCAGCCCCAGCATTTT	CASSEDRTVSNQPQHF
-	TRBV29-1	TRBJ1-2	-	TGCAGCGTCTCAGGTACAGGCGGCTACACCTTC	CSVSGTGGYTF
few	TRBV18	TRBJ1-6	-	TGTGCCAGCTCCCCTGGACAGCGAAATTCACCCCTCCACTTT	CASSPGQRNSPLHF
-	TRBV10-2	TRBJ2-3	TRBD2	TGCGCCAGCAGTGAGTTGGGACTACCCACAGATACGCAGTATTTT	CASSELGLPTDTQYF
few	TRBV20-1	TRBJ1-2	-	TGCAGTGCTAGAGATTCCGGCTATGGCTACACCTTC	CSARDSGYGYTF
-	TRBV19	TRBJ1-1	TRBD1	TGTGCCAGTAGTATAGGGACGACAGGGAGGTTAGGTACTGAAGCTTTCTTT	CASSIGTTGRLGTEAFF
-	TRBV12-3/TRBV12-4	TRBJ2-7	TRBD2	TGTGCCAGCAGTTTGAGGGTAGCGGGAGGGCATGAGCAGTACTTC	CASSLRVAGGHEQYF
few	TRBV30	TRBJ1-2	-	TGTGCCTGGAGTGTCAATCGGGGGAGGTACACCTTC	CAWSVNRGRYTF
-	TRBV6-5	TRBJ2-3	-	TGTGCCAGCAGTCCCCCGGACAGCGCAGATACGCAGTATTTT	CASSPPDSADTQYF
many	TRBV10-2	TRBJ1-5	TRBD1	TGCGCCAGCAGTGAGGTCTTGTCAGGGGGTGATCAGCCCCAGCATTTT	CASSEVLSGGDQPQHF
-	TRBV28	TRBJ1-1	-	TGTGCCAGCCATGGACAGCCGAACACTGAAGCTTTCTTT	CASHGQPNTEAFF
-	TRBV20-1	TRBJ2-4	-	TGCAGTGCTAGAGATCTACTAGTCGTATCCAAAAACATTCAGTACTTC	CSARDLLVVSKNIQYF
many	TRBV12-3/TRBV12-4	TRBJ2-1	-	TGTGCCAGCAGTCCCGGAATTTACAGCTCCTACAATGAGCAGTTCTTC	CASSPGIYSSYNEQFF
-	TRBV7-6	TRBJ1-6	-	TGTGCCAGCGGCGCCAGTACGGCGGGTAATTCACCCCTCCACTTT	CASGASTAGNSPLHF
-	TRBV20-1	TRBJ2-7	-	TGCAGTGCTGTTTCGACAGTGTCCACCTACGAGCAGTACTTC	CSAVSTVSTYEQYF
-	TRBV11-2	TRBJ1-1	-	TGTGCCAGCGGCCATCTGGAAGGGAACACTGAAGCTTTCTTT	CASGHLEGNTEAFF
-	TRBV20-1	TRBJ1-1	-	TGCAGTGCCCCGCCCAGGACAGCGAACACTGAAGCTTTCTTT	CSAPPRTANTEAFF
few	TRBV5-1	TRBJ2-3	TRBD1	TGCGCCAGCAGAGTTGGGTACAGGGGCAACACAGATACGCAGTATTTT	CASRVGYRGNTDTQYF
-	TRBV20-1	TRBJ1-4	-	TGCAGTGCTATACCCAGGGGTAAAATTGAAAAACTGTTTTTT	CSAIPRGKIEKLFF
few	TRBV7-9	TRBJ2-7	-	TGTGCCGGGACTCCGGGACAGCCCCCCTACGAGCAGTACTTC	CAGTPGQPPYEQYF
-	TRBV5-1	TRBJ2-3	TRBD2	TGCGCCAGCAGCTTGGAGTCCGGGTTTCGACTAGCGGGGGGAAGGAGCACAGATACGCAGTATTTT	CASSLESGFRLAGGRSTDTQYF
few	TRBV9	TRBJ2-7	TRBD2	TGTGCCAGCAGCCCCCACCGAGCGGGGTGGTACGAGCAGTACTTC	CASSPHRAGWYEQYF
few	TRBV30	TRBJ2-7	-	TGTGCCTGGAGCCAGAGCTCCTACGAGCAGTACTTC	CAWSQSSYEQYF
few	TRBV12-5	TRBJ2-5	-	TGTGCTAGTGGTTTGGGGGCGGCACAAAGACAAGAGACCCAGTACTTC	CASGLGAAQRQETQYF
few	TRBV12-3/TRBV12-4	TRBJ1-5	-	TGTGCCAGCAGTCCCGGGCCCTCTCGCAATCAGCCCCAGCATTTT	CASSPGPSRNQPQHF
many	TRBV12-3/TRBV12-4	TRBJ2-1	TRBD2	TGTGCCAGCAGTCCCCCAGTTGTGGAGCGGGAGTGGCATGAGCAGTTCTTC	CASSPPVVEREWHEQFF
few	TRBV6-6	TRBJ2-1	-	TGTGCCAGCAGCCGAGGGGGGTCCAATTATAATGAGCAGTTCTTC	CASSRGGSNYNEQFF
-	TRBV7-2	TRBJ1-1	TRBD1	TGTACCAGCAGCGTCGACAGGGTCGGGAACACTGAAGCTTTCTTT	CTSSVDRVGNTEAFF
many	TRBV6-1	TRBJ2-1	-	TGTGCCAGCAGTGAAAACGTGGTGGGGGTGCAGTTCTTC	CASSENVVGVQFF
-	TRBV5-5	TRBJ2-3	TRBD1	TGTGCCAGCAGCCCATGGAGTGGGACAGGGGCAGATACGCAGTATTTT	CASSPWSGTGADTQYF
-	TRBV28	TRBJ1-4	-	TGTGCCAGCGGCGAGGGAACTAATGAAAAACTGTTTTTT	CASGEGTNEKLFF
many	TRBV15	TRBJ2-7	-	TGTGCCACCAGCAGAGATCGGTCGGGGGAGCAGTACTTC	CATSRDRSGEQYF